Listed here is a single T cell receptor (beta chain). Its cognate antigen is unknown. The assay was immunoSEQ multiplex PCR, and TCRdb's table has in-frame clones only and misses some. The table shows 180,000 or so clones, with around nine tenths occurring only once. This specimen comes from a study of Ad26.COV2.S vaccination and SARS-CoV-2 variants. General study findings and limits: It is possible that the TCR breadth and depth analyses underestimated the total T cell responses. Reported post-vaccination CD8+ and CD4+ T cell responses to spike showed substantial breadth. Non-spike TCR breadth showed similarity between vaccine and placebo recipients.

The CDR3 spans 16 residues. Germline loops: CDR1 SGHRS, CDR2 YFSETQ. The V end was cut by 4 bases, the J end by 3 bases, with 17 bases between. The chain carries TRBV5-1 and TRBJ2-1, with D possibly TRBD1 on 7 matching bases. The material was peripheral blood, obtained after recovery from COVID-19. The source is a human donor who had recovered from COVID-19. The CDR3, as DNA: TGCGCCAGCAGCCCGGAGGGGGCGGGGTTCTACAATGAGCAGTTCTTC. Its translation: CASSPEGAGFYNEQFF.